The T cell receptor (beta chain) described here comes from a study of T-cell memory formation after mild COVID-19. This clonotype appeared a single time. The antigen is unknown. The V end was cut by 3 bases, the J end by 5 bases, with 17 bases between. CDR3 size: 15 residues. Germline V lookup: CDR1 DFQATT, CDR2 SNEGSKA (reference sequence). Study-wide results and limits: The authors did not confirm SARS-CoV-2 specificity of second-wave clones peaking day 37. The study found contracting CD4+ clones mainly in CM and EM and contracting CD8+ clones in EMRA.

TCRdb reanalysed the 5' RACE reads using MiXCR and keeps one entry per CDR3 protein. The table has more than 75,000 distinct CDR3 sequences, approximately 25% seen once. Source material: PBMCs or a T cell subset sorted from them (not recorded which). The TCR originated in a man aged 18 to 29 who had mild COVID-19 (a few samples of this study predate the infection). Cell type and time point are not known. The chain combines TRBV20-1 with TRBJ2-1; D possibly matches TRBD1 or TRBD2 (6 bases each). The DNA for the CDR3 is TGCAGTGCTAGTAGGGTAAGGGGGGCCAACAATGAGCAGTTCTTC. Protein: CSASRVRGANNEQFF.